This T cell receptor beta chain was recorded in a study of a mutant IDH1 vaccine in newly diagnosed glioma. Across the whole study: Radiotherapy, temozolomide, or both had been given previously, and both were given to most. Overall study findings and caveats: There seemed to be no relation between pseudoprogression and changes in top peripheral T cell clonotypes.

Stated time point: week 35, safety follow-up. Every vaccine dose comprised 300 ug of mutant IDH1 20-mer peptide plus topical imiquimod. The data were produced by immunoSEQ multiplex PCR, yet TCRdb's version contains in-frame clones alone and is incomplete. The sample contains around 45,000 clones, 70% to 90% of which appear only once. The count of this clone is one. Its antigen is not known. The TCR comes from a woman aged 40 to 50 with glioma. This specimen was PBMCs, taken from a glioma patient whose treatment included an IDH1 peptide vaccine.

CDR3 bases: TGTGCCAGCAGCCAAGCCCGGAGGAGTGAATCCTACGAGCAGTACTTC. Translating it yields CASSQARRSESYEQYF. V is TRBV14 and J is TRBJ2-7; possible D gene TRBD2, 5 bases. Germline V lookup: CDR1 SGHDN, CDR2 FVKESK. Trimming removed 1 base at V and 1 base at J, with 14 bases between. This CDR3 comprises 16 residues.